This T cell receptor (beta chain) was observed in a study of control samples from healthy donors and cancer patients. The repertoire was sequenced with immunoSEQ multiplex PCR; TCRdb's copy has only in-frame clones and lacks some. The sample holds roughly 92,000 clones, around 86% seen once. After removal of 10 bases from V and 6 bases from J, the junction contained 8 bases not matched to a gene. The CDR3 runs 12 residues. Germline-derived CDR1 and CDR2 are MDHEN and SYDVKM. The source is a woman in her fifties or sixties in good health. The chain combines TRBV28 with TRBJ1-2, with 7 bases lining up with TRBD1. The specimen was blood. The CDR3 region is CATLTGEDGYTF. The CDR3 DNA reads TGTGCCACCCTAACAGGGGAGGATGGCTACACCTTC.